Following are 23 T cell receptor beta chains from one sample sequenced in a study of blood T cell repertoires in COVID-19. Measured with immunoSEQ multiplex PCR; TCRdb has only the in-frame clones, and not every one. The profile shows roughly 41,000 clones, 74% of them singletons. The sequenced sample consisted of peripheral blood. All receptors derive from a man in his 70s with COVID-19, enrolled during active disease.

The chain is built from TRBV30 and TRBJ2-2; perhaps TRBD1 as D (6 bases). This CDR3 spans 11 amino acids. V dropped 8 bases and J dropped 7 bases, with 11 bases sitting between them. Germline CDR1 is GTSNPN and CDR2 is SVGIG (reference sequence). DNA of the CDR3: TGTGCCCGGGGCAGGGGCGGGGAGCTGTTTTTT. This sequence encodes CARGRGGELFF.

The V and J genes are TRBV5-1 and TRBJ1-2; TRBD1 might be the D (6 bases). This CDR3 spans 17 amino acids. Germline V gene lookup returns CDR1 SGHRS and CDR2 YFSETQ. V lost 0 bases, J lost 1 base, and 16 bases lay in between. CDR3 DNA: TGCGCCAGCAGCTTGGCCGGGCAACAGGGAATTAACTATGGCTACACCTTC. It encodes CASSLAGQQGINYGYTF.

This rearrangement joins TRBV28 to TRBJ2-7; 10 positions agree with TRBD1. Trimming took 5 bases from V and 9 from J; bases not matched to a gene: 13. CDR3 length: 15 residues. Germline V gives CDR1 MDHEN, CDR2 SYDVKM. The CDR3 nucleotides read TGTGCCAGCAGTAGCTCCGGGACAGGGGATGTATGGCAGTACTTC. Translation: CASSSSGTGDVWQYF.

The genes are TRBV6-5 and TRBJ1-3, with D possibly being TRBD1 (6 bases). V was shortened by 2 bases and J by 4 bases, with 15 bases between the two germline ends. This CDR3 comprises 16 residues. The germline V gene encodes CDR1 MNHEY and CDR2 SVGAGI. CDR3 amino acids: CASSYTRQGSGNTIYF. CDR3 in DNA: TGTGCCAGCAGTTACACCCGTCAGGGGTCCGGAAACACCATATATTTT.

This clone was seen a handful of times. This sequence joins TRBV19 and TRBJ1-5, with TRBD1 matching over 7 bases. Germline assignment: CDR1 LNHDA and CDR2 SQIVND (reference sequence). The CDR3 runs 16 residues. The V gene end was trimmed by 3 bases and the J gene end by 2 bases; junction bases not matched to a gene: 7. The DNA of the CDR3 is TGTGCCAGTAGTATCGGTTGGCAGGGGGGCAATCAGCCCCAGCATTTT. As protein: CASSIGWQGGNQPQHF.

This chain uses TRBV3-1 (or the pseudogene TRBV3-2) with TRBJ1-1, with no clear D. The CDR3 totals 13 residues. Germline lookup yields CDR1 LGHDT and CDR2 YNNKEL (reference sequence). The germline V and J ends were trimmed by 4 bases and 8 bases, with 14 bases remaining between them. The CDR3 DNA sequence: TGTGCCAGCAGCCCCCGGACGACTAGCGAAGCTTTCTTT. The encoded protein is CASSPRTTSEAFF.

The chain links TRBV7-3 to TRBJ2-7; possible D gene TRBD1, 6 bases. CDR1 is SGHTA, CDR2 FQGTGA, per germline. The CDR3 loop spans 15 amino acids. Between the trimmed V and J ends, which lost 5 bases and 7 bases, there was a span of 21 bases. The CDR3 here is CASSQSTQGIGEQYF. For the CDR3, the DNA is TGTGCCAGCAGCCAATCCACGCAGGGGATAGGAGAGCAGTACTTC.

Regarding this clone: This may arise from a read error, as a much more abundant clone is one base away. The rearrangement joins TRBV11-2 to TRBJ2-7, with 11 bases aligning to TRBD1. Germline values: CDR1 SGHAT, CDR2 FQNNGV. This CDR3 region has 14 residues. Trimming removed 1 base from V and 5 bases from J; junction bases left unmatched: 1. The CDR3 sequence: CASSLGTGGDEQYF. The CDR3 DNA follows: TGTGCCAGCAGCTTAGGGACAGGGGGCGACGAGCAGTACTTC.

The V call is TRBV3-1 (or the pseudogene TRBV3-2), the J call TRBJ2-4; 8 nucleotides align to TRBD2. The CDR3 has 18 amino acids. The V gene end was trimmed by 0 bases and the J gene end by 0 bases; junction bases not matched to a gene: 7. Germline CDR1 and CDR2: LGHDT and YNNKEL (reference sequence). The DNA of the CDR3 is TGTGCCAGCAGCCAAGATCGGGGGGGAATCTTAGCCAAAAACATTCAGTACTTC. As protein: CASSQDRGGILAKNIQYF.

The chain carries TRBV5-1 and TRBJ2-3, with D perhaps matching TRBD1 (5 bases). The CDR3 is 15 residues long. Germline CDR1 and CDR2: SGHRS and YFSETQ. The V end lost 4 bases, the J end lost 3 bases, and 15 bases lay between the germline ends. The CDR3 sequence is CASSPNRLGTDTQYF. As DNA, the CDR3 is TGCGCCAGCAGCCCAAACAGGCTGGGGACAGATACGCAGTATTTT.

The chain is built from TRBV10-1 and TRBJ2-3; TRBD2 might be the D (6 bases). V dropped 4 bases and J dropped 1 base, with 12 bases sitting between them. CDR3 length: 15 residues. CDR1 WNHNN and CDR2 SYGVQD come from the germline V gene (reference sequence). This CDR3 is CASSGRDSGTDTQYF. The CDR3 region has the DNA TGCGCCAGCAGTGGCCGGGACTCGGGCACAGATACGCAGTATTTT.

The chain employs TRBV6-5 and TRBJ2-7, with 11 bases aligning to TRBD2. CDR3 size: 15 residues. The junction had 7 bases not matched to a gene; V was cut back by 5 bases and J by 4 bases. Germline CDR1 reads MNHEY; CDR2 reads SVGAGI. The CDR3 bases are TGTGCCAGCAGTAGGCAAACTAGCGGGGGATACGAGCAGTACTTC. The encoded protein is CASSRQTSGGYEQYF.

V is TRBV12-2 and J is TRBJ2-7; the table's D gene call, TRBD2, was not cross checked with the DNA. TRBV12-2 has pseudogene status. The CDR3 covers 16 residues. The CDR3 DNA reads TGTGCAAGTCGCCCGCGATGTGAGCGGTGCTTCTACGAGCAGTACTTC. Protein sequence: CASRPRCERCFYEQYF.

The V and J genes are TRBV4-3 and TRBJ1-1, with a weak D call TRBD1 (5 bases). Per germline, CDR1 LGHNA and CDR2 YSLEER. CDR3 length equals 16 residues. V was shortened by 0 bases and J by 1 base, with 12 bases between the two germline ends. In DNA, the CDR3 is TGCGCCAGCAGCCAAGAAATGACAGCCACGAACACTGAAGCTTTCTTT. This codes for CASSQEMTATNTEAFF.

The rearrangement uses TRBV5-1 and TRBJ1-1, with 10 bases lining up with TRBD1. The CDR3 has 17 residues. V dropped 4 bases and J dropped 6; count of bases not matched to a gene: 15. CDR1 is SGHRS and CDR2 is YFSETQ in the germline V gene. The CDR3 nucleotides are TGCGCCAGCAGCCATGGAGGGACAGGGGTACCGGGCGCTGAAGCTTTCTTT. Protein product: CASSHGGTGVPGAEAFF.

This clone occurred a few times. The chain employs TRBV4-3 and TRBJ2-2, with 9 bases that match TRBD1. With 4 bases clipped from V and 4 bases from J, the junction kept 7 bases outside the gene matches. This CDR3 has 16 amino acids. CDR1 is LGHNA, CDR2 YSLEER, per germline. The CDR3 spells CASSRGTGSGTGELFF. CDR3 DNA: TGCGCCAGCAGCCGAGGGACAGGGTCGGGCACCGGGGAGCTGTTTTTT.

This chain connects TRBV27 to TRBJ1-1; TRBD1 matches 7 bases. V gave up 2 bases and J gave up 5 bases; unmatched junction bases: 8. This CDR3 is 15 amino acids long. CDR1 is MNHEY, CDR2 SMNVEV, per germline (reference sequence). Here the CDR3 reads CASSLRQGGRTEAFF. Written as DNA, the CDR3 is TGTGCCAGCAGTTTACGGCAGGGGGGACGGACTGAAGCTTTCTTT.

This clone was picked up one time. The chain uses TRBV5-1 and TRBJ2-1; D call uncertain. The CDR3 contains 15 residues. Per germline, CDR1 SGHRS and CDR2 YFSETQ. V was shortened by 4 bases and J by 3 bases, with 14 bases between the two germline ends. The CDR3 loop is CASSPPIGGYNEQFF. The DNA for the CDR3 is TGCGCCAGCAGCCCTCCCATCGGTGGCTACAATGAGCAGTTCTTC.

This rearrangement joins TRBV10-1 to TRBJ1-1; possible D gene TRBD1, 5 bases. Germline CDR1 WNHNN, CDR2 SYGVQD (reference sequence). The ends were cut back, 8 bases at V and 3 bases at J, with 13 bases in the middle. The CDR3 is made up of 13 amino acids. Here the CDR3 reads CASRSTRDTEAFF. For the CDR3, the DNA is TGCGCCAGCCGATCGACCAGGGACACTGAAGCTTTCTTT.

V usage is TRBV12-5 and J usage is TRBJ1-5; weak D call: TRBD1 (6 bases). V lost 9 bases, J lost 0 bases, and 12 bases lay in between. CDR1 LGHNT and CDR2 FRNRAP come from the germline V gene. The CDR3 consists of 14 residues. The CDR3 is CASGGGYSNQPQHF. Written as DNA, the CDR3 is TGTGCTAGCGGGGGGGGCTATAGCAATCAGCCCCAGCATTTT.

The chain uses TRBV14 and TRBJ1-3; TRBD1 matches at 7 bases. There are 12 residues in the CDR3. CDR1 and CDR2 from the germline V gene are SGHDN and FVKESK. Trimming removed 4 bases from V and 7 bases from J; junction bases left unmatched: 1. CDR3 nucleotide sequence: TGTGCCAGCAGCCGGACAGGCAACACCATATATTTT. It yields the protein CASSRTGNTIYF.

The table lists this clone with a count of one. The chain couples TRBV11-2 to TRBJ2-7, with a possible D match to TRBD2 (6 bases). The V end lost 5 bases, the J end lost 5 bases, and 16 bases lay between the germline ends. Germline CDR1 reads SGHAT; CDR2 reads FQNNGV. CDR3 size: 14 residues. CDR3 nucleotide sequence: TGTGCCAGCAGCCCCCCCCTAGCGATCCACGAGCAGTACTTC. Protein product: CASSPPLAIHEQYF.

The V gene is TRBV7-9, the J gene TRBJ1-6, with a tentative D call TRBD1 (6 bases). The CDR3 consists of 15 residues. The V gene's germline CDR1 is SEHNR and CDR2 FQNEAQ (reference sequence). Trimming pared 5 bases from V and 1 base from J, leaving 9 bases between. The DNA of the CDR3 is TGTGCCAGCAGCCCAGGGGCTTCCTATAATTCACCCCTCCACTTT. Translated: CASSPGASYNSPLHF.